A single sample gave rise to the 8 T cell receptor beta chains below, sequenced in a study of CD8 T cells in Susac syndrome. Reverse transcription used about 0.45 to 1 ug RNA and random hexamers. One entry per CDR3 protein, called by TCRdb with MiXCR from the immunoSEQ multiplex PCR reads. This table holds about 290,000 distinct CDR3 sequences, approximately 85% found once. The sequenced material came from CD8+ T cells from PBMCs. The source of these receptors is a human donor with multiple sclerosis.

The chain recombines TRBV7-9 with TRBJ2-1; D remains ambiguous. This CDR3 comprises 14 residues. With 5 bases removed from V and 4 bases from J, the gap between germline ends came to 12 bases. Germline V gene data show CDR1 as SEHNR and CDR2 as FQNEAQ (reference sequence). CDR3 region: CASSPVRGYNEQFF. The DNA of the CDR3 is TGTGCCAGCAGCCCAGTACGAGGATACAATGAGCAGTTCTTC.

The CDR3 DNA is TGTGCCAGCAGTCCGACAGAGCCCTACGAGCAGTACTTC. It specifies CASSPTEPYEQYF. This chain links TRBV27 with TRBJ2-7; TRBD1 might be the D (5 bases). There are 13 residues in the CDR3. Germline CDR1 reads MNHEY; CDR2 reads SMNVEV (reference sequence). Trimming cost V 5 bases and J 2 bases, with 10 bases left between them.

A single count supports this clonotype. This chain uses TRBV14 with TRBJ2-5; TRBD1 is a possible D gene (6 bases). From germline, CDR1 is SGHDN and CDR2 FVKESK. The CDR3 loop spans 17 amino acids. V shed 4 bases and J shed 5 bases, with 23 bases lying between them. This CDR3 reads CASSLIALGTPAETQYF. The CDR3 region has the DNA TGTGCCAGCAGCCTAATAGCCTTGGGGACACCGGCTGAGACCCAGTACTTC.

This clonotype was picked up a small number of times. V and J are TRBV30 and TRBJ2-7; a possible D gene is TRBD2 (5 bases). Germline loops: CDR1 GTSNPN, CDR2 SVGIG (reference sequence). CDR3 length: 16 amino acids. V gave up 1 base and J gave up 0 bases, with 16 bases separating them. DNA for the CDR3: TGTGCCTGGAGTGAGGAGGTCGCCATCCCCTCCTACGAGCAGTACTTC. It translates to CAWSEEVAIPSYEQYF.

The chain uses TRBV28 and TRBJ1-2; possible D gene TRBD1, 5 bases. This CDR3 is built from 12 residues. V was clipped by 7 bases and J by 4 bases, with 10 bases between them. Germline values: CDR1 MDHEN, CDR2 SYDVKM. The chain's CDR3 is CASTPGGYGYTF. CDR3 nucleotide sequence: TGTGCCAGCACCCCGGGGGGCTATGGCTACACCTTC.

The genes are TRBV30 and TRBJ2-2; tentatively, D is TRBD2 (7 bases). Germline CDR1 GTSNPN, CDR2 SVGIG (reference sequence). The CDR3 covers 13 residues. V lost 4 bases to trimming and J lost 6 bases, with 12 bases between them. CDR3 amino acids: CAWTVGGAGELFF. The CDR3 DNA follows: TGTGCCTGGACCGTAGGGGGGGCCGGGGAGCTGTTTTTT.

The chain carries TRBV5-1 and TRBJ1-1, with D possibly being TRBD1 (5 bases). From germline, CDR1 is SGHRS and CDR2 YFSETQ. With 7 bases removed from V and 1 base from J, the gap between germline ends came to 14 bases. The CDR3 length is 14 residues. CDR3 residues: CASGHLNKNTEAFF. The DNA for the CDR3 is TGCGCCAGCGGACACCTCAATAAGAACACTGAAGCTTTCTTT.

This clonotype was detected a few times. V and J are TRBV4-2 and TRBJ2-7, with D unclear. From germline, CDR1 is LGHNA and CDR2 YNFKEQ. The CDR3 has 13 amino acids. Trimming pared 1 base from V and 1 base from J, leaving 5 bases between. The CDR3 here is CASSQGVSYEQYF. CDR3 nucleotide sequence: TGTGCCAGCAGCCAAGGGGTTTCCTACGAGCAGTACTTC.